The 26 T cell receptor beta chains below come from one sample, sequenced in a study of T cell repertoires in ileal Crohn's disease. Method: immunoSEQ multiplex PCR; TCRdb's copy keeps in-frame clones and lacks some. The sample has some 16,000 clones, 92% seen once; the top ten hold about 7.4%. Time point described: inflamed ileum from the surgical specimen. The sample taken for sequencing was ileal tissue. The receptors shown here come from an adult with Crohn's disease.

The chain couples TRBV25-1 to TRBJ1-1, with D possibly being TRBD1 (6 bases). The V gene's germline CDR1 is MGHDK and CDR2 SYGVNS. The CDR3 spans 13 residues. Trimming took off 7 bases at V and 5 bases at J, with 14 bases between the two ends. In nucleotides, the CDR3 is TGTGCCAGCAAGAACACAGGGACGACTGAAGCTTTCTTT. This codes for CASKNTGTTEAFF.

The chain is built from TRBV5-1 and TRBJ1-3; D possibly corresponds to TRBD1 (5 bases). The V gene lost 7 bases and the J gene lost 0 bases, with 14 bases spanning the gap. Germline CDR1 SGHRS, CDR2 YFSETQ. The CDR3 has 15 amino acids. CDR3 in amino acids: CASRGGGGSGNTIYF. The CDR3 DNA reads TGCGCCAGCCGCGGGGGAGGAGGCTCTGGAAACACCATATATTTT.

This chain connects TRBV7-3 to TRBJ2-5; tentatively, D is TRBD1 (5 bases). The V and J ends lost 5 bases and 5 bases respectively, with 15 bases between them. This CDR3 is 14 amino acids long. Germline V gene sequence: CDR1 SGHTA, CDR2 FQGTGA. The DNA for the CDR3 is TGTGCCAGCAGCCCCGCTGGGGCAGGGGAGACCCAGTACTTC. As protein: CASSPAGAGETQYF.

This clone was picked up one time. CDR3 sequence (DNA): TGTGCCAGCTCACCACGGGTAGGGACGGGAACTGAAGCTTTCTTT. Protein: CASSPRVGTGTEAFF. The chain combines TRBV18 with TRBJ1-1, with D possibly matching TRBD1 (5 bases). CDR1 is KGHSH, CDR2 LQKENI, per germline. The CDR3 loop spans 15 amino acids. V lost 1 base, J lost 5 bases, and 14 bases lay in between.

The chain is built from TRBV4-1 and TRBJ1-5; 7 bases agree with TRBD1. Trimming removed 1 base from V and 4 bases from J; junction bases left unmatched: 4. The CDR3 runs to 15 residues. Germline V gene sequence: CDR1 MGHRA, CDR2 YSYEKL. The CDR3 reads CASSQAGTANQPQHF. The CDR3 region has the DNA TGCGCCAGCAGCCAAGCCGGGACAGCGAATCAGCCCCAGCATTTT.

The chain combines TRBV30 with TRBJ2-5; D gene uncertain. The CDR3 length is 14 residues. The germline CDR1 and CDR2 sequences are GTSNPN and SVGIG (reference sequence). Trimming removed 2 bases at V and 2 bases at J, with 12 bases between. CDR3 nucleotide sequence: TGTGCCTGGAGTAATACACAGTTTCAAGAGACCCAGTACTTC. Encoded protein: CAWSNTQFQETQYF. The full variable domain, its missing parts supplied by reference TRBV30 and TRBJ2-5, is SQTIHQWPATLVQPVGSPLSLECTVEGTSNPNLYWYRQAAGRGLQLLFYSVGIGQISSEVPQNLSASRPQDRQFILSSKKLLLSDSGFYLCAWSNTQFQETQYFGPGTRLLVL.

The chain couples TRBV29-1 to TRBJ1-1; D might be TRBD1 (6 bases). Trimming removed 4 bases at V and 4 bases at J, with 7 bases between. This CDR3 spans 11 amino acids. The germline V gene has CDR1 SQVTM and CDR2 ANQGSEA. The CDR3 region is CSVAGATEAFF. The CDR3 coding sequence is TGCAGCGTTGCAGGGGCCACTGAAGCTTTCTTT.

The V gene is TRBV2, the J gene TRBJ1-6, with 9 nucleotides matching TRBD1. The CDR3 loop spans 15 amino acids. The ends lost 4 bases at V and 4 bases at J; junction bases unmatched: 2. From germline, CDR1 is SNHLY and CDR2 FYNNEI. CDR3 protein: CASSVGQGYNSPLHF. CDR3 sequence (DNA): TGTGCCAGCAGTGTAGGACAGGGGTATAATTCACCCCTCCACTTT.

V is TRBV15 and J is TRBJ1-3; D not resolved. The CDR3 loop spans 16 amino acids. The germline V and J ends were trimmed by 3 bases and 2 bases, with 14 bases remaining between them. In germline, CDR1 is LNHNV, CDR2 YYDKDF (reference sequence). CDR3 coding DNA: TGTGCCACCAGCAGGGATCAGCTTGTCCCTGGAAACACCATATATTTT. The encoded protein is CATSRDQLVPGNTIYF.

This clone has a single count. The chain is built from TRBV6-1 and TRBJ2-7; 10 bases map to TRBD1. The length of the CDR3 is 14 residues. V gave up 6 bases and J gave up 0 bases; unmatched junction bases: 2. Germline V gives CDR1 MNHNS, CDR2 SASEGT. CDR3 nucleotide sequence: TGTGCCAGCAGAGACAGGGGGCTCTCCTACGAGCAGTACTTC. This sequence encodes CASRDRGLSYEQYF.

The J gene is TRBJ2-5, the V gene TRBV5-6; 14 bases match TRBD2. The length of the CDR3 is 17 residues. Germline V gene sequence: CDR1 SGHDT, CDR2 YYEEEE. V trimming: 4 bases; J trimming: 5 bases; junction bases outside the gene matches: 10. CDR3 residues: CASSPGLAGVRFETQYF. The CDR3 nucleotides are TGTGCCAGCAGCCCGGGACTAGCGGGGGTGAGGTTCGAGACCCAGTACTTC. The full variable domain, in which reference TRBV5-6 and TRBJ2-5 provide the parts outside the CDR3, is DAGVTQSPTHLIKTRGQQVTLRCSPKSGHDTVSWYQQALGQGPQFIFQYYEEEERQRGNFPDRFSGHQFPNYSSELNVNALLLGDSALYLCASSPGLAGVRFETQYFGPGTRLLVL.

The genes are TRBV29-1 and TRBJ2-2; D not resolved. V was cut by 2 bases and J by 4 bases, with 11 bases left in between. The CDR3 is made up of 14 amino acids. Germline V gives CDR1 SQVTM, CDR2 ANQGSEA. The CDR3 bases are TGCAGCGTTGAACCCCTCAGGAGCACCGGGGAGCTGTTTTTT. Its translation: CSVEPLRSTGELFF.

The chain is built from TRBV5-8 and TRBJ1-4; TRBD1 matches at 10 bases. This CDR3 comprises 17 residues. Unmatched junction bases numbered 6, after V lost 4 bases and J lost 0 bases. Per germline, CDR1 SGHTS and CDR2 YDEGEE. CDR3 protein: CASSPRTGGATNEKLFF. The CDR3 DNA sequence: TGTGCCAGCAGCCCTAGGACAGGGGGAGCAACTAATGAAAAACTGTTTTTT.

This clone is a singleton in its sample. The CDR3 reads CAWSVRSDGNSGYTF. The DNA of the CDR3 is TGTGCCTGGAGTGTAAGGTCGGACGGTAACAGTGGCTACACCTTC. The rearrangement links TRBV30 to TRBJ1-2; D call uncertain. Germline CDR1 GTSNPN, CDR2 SVGIG (reference sequence). This CDR3 is built from 15 residues. V shed 0 bases and J shed 7 bases, with 18 bases lying between them.

This chain connects TRBV29-1 to TRBJ2-5; weak D call: TRBD1 (8 bases). Looked up from germline, CDR1 is SQVTM and CDR2 is ANQGSEA. The CDR3 has 13 amino acids. Trimming removed 6 bases at V and 4 bases at J, with 15 bases between. The CDR3 here is CSVLQGGGETQYF. Written as DNA, the CDR3 is TGCAGCGTCCTACAGGGGGGGGGAGAGACCCAGTACTTC.

The chain uses TRBV6-6 and TRBJ1-2; TRBD1 might be the D (5 bases). Looked up from germline, CDR1 is MNHNY and CDR2 is SVGAGI (reference sequence). V lost 8 bases, J lost 3 bases, and 16 bases lay in between. This CDR3 spans 14 amino acids. The CDR3 is CASQDSGGYYGYTF. The CDR3 DNA sequence: TGTGCCAGCCAAGATTCCGGGGGATACTATGGCTACACCTTC.

V is TRBV27 and J is TRBJ2-1; possibly TRBD1 for D (6 bases). Trimming took off 6 bases at V and 0 bases at J, with 12 bases between the two ends. Looked up from germline, CDR1 is MNHEY and CDR2 is SMNVEV (reference sequence). The CDR3 extends over 15 amino acids. This chain's CDR3 is CASSFDRSSYNEQFF. The CDR3 bases are TGTGCCAGCAGCTTCGACAGGAGCTCCTACAATGAGCAGTTCTTC.

The rearrangement uses TRBV5-1 and TRBJ1-4; 7 bases match TRBD1. Germline CDR1 SGHRS, CDR2 YFSETQ. Trimming cost V 1 base and J 4 bases; bases outside gene matches: 4. This CDR3 spans 15 amino acids. The CDR3 protein is CASSLRGQDNEKLFF. The CDR3 bases are TGCGCCAGCAGCTTGCGCGGACAGGATAATGAAAAACTGTTTTTT.

This chain's CDR3 is CASSQGAGYGYTF. The CDR3 DNA sequence: TGTGCCAGCAGCCAAGGGGCGGGCTATGGCTACACCTTC. J is TRBJ1-2 and V is TRBV7-9, with TRBD1 as a possible D gene (5 bases). Germline CDR1 SEHNR, CDR2 FQNEAQ (reference sequence). The germline V and J ends were trimmed by 5 bases and 4 bases, with 11 bases remaining between them. This CDR3 contains 13 residues. Filled out from reference TRBV7-9 and TRBJ1-2, the complete variable domain reads DTGVSQNPRHKITKRGQNVTFRCDPISEHNRLYWYRQTLGQGPEFLTYFQNEAQLEKSRLLSDRFSAERPKGSFSTLEIQRTEQGDSAMYLCASSQGAGYGYTFGSGTRLTVV.

The chain employs TRBV2 and TRBJ1-2; 10 bases match TRBD1. Germline V gene sequence: CDR1 SNHLY, CDR2 FYNNEI. The V segment lost 7 bases and the J segment 4 bases; nucleotides outside the gene matches: 9. The CDR3 is 15 residues long. Here the CDR3 DNA reads TGTGCCAGCAACACGGAGACAGGGGGCAGCTATGGCTACACCTTC. It specifies CASNTETGGSYGYTF.

The rearrangement links TRBV11-2 to TRBJ1-6; D ambiguous. This CDR3 region has 16 residues. Trimming shortened V by 0 bases and J by 9 bases, and 15 bases separated the two germline ends. Germline V gene lookup returns CDR1 SGHAT and CDR2 FQNNGV. In DNA form, the CDR3 reads TGTGCCAGCAGCTTAGATATGACCATGGCCTTTTCACCCCTCCACTTT. Protein sequence: CASSLDMTMAFSPLHF.

This chain uses TRBV6-1 with TRBJ1-5; no clear D gene. Germline assignment: CDR1 MNHNS and CDR2 SASEGT. There are 13 residues in the CDR3. V lost 7 bases to trimming and J lost 1 base, with 8 bases between them. CDR3 DNA sequence: TGTGCCAGCATTTGGGGAAGCAATCAGCCCCAGCATTTT. Translation gives CASIWGSNQPQHF.

The genes are TRBV28 and TRBJ1-6; D gene unclear. Trimming cost V 7 bases and J 11 bases, with 18 bases left between them. Per germline, CDR1 MDHEN and CDR2 SYDVKM. The CDR3 runs 14 residues. The CDR3 sequence is CASTIPGEGAPLHF. DNA of the CDR3: TGTGCCAGCACTATTCCCGGGGAGGGCGCACCCCTCCACTTT. Drawing the rest from reference TRBV28 and TRBJ1-6, the complete variable domain is DVKVTQSSRYLVKRTGEKVFLECVQDMDHENMFWYRQDPGLGLRLIYFSYDVKMKEKGDIPEGYSVSREKKERFSLILESASTNQTSMYLCASTIPGEGAPLHFGNGTRLTVT.

The chain carries TRBV2 and TRBJ2-1; TRBD2 matches at 9 bases. CDR1 and CDR2 (germline): SNHLY, FYNNEI. V was clipped by 8 bases and J by 5 bases; unmatched bases: 7. This CDR3 contains 14 residues. CDR3 sequence reads: CASRLAGENNEQFF. The CDR3 nucleotides are TGTGCCAGCCGATTAGCGGGGGAAAACAATGAGCAGTTCTTC.

This clone was counted a single time. The chain joins TRBV7-6 to TRBJ2-7; D is unclear. The CDR3 length is 14 residues. Germline CDR1 and CDR2: SGHVS and FNYEAQ. Deletions cut 1 base from V and 0 bases from J, with 7 bases between. CDR3 sequence: CASSLVTASYEQYF. The DNA for the CDR3 is TGTGCCAGCAGCTTAGTTACAGCCTCCTACGAGCAGTACTTC.

The chain couples TRBV10-2 to TRBJ2-7; 10 bases are shared with TRBD1. V gave up 7 bases and J gave up 3 bases; unmatched junction bases: 9. This CDR3 contains 15 residues. The germline V gene has CDR1 WSHSY and CDR2 SAAADI. This chain's CDR3 is CASITGTGVDYEQYF. In DNA form, the CDR3 reads TGCGCCAGCATTACCGGGACAGGGGTTGACTACGAGCAGTACTTC.